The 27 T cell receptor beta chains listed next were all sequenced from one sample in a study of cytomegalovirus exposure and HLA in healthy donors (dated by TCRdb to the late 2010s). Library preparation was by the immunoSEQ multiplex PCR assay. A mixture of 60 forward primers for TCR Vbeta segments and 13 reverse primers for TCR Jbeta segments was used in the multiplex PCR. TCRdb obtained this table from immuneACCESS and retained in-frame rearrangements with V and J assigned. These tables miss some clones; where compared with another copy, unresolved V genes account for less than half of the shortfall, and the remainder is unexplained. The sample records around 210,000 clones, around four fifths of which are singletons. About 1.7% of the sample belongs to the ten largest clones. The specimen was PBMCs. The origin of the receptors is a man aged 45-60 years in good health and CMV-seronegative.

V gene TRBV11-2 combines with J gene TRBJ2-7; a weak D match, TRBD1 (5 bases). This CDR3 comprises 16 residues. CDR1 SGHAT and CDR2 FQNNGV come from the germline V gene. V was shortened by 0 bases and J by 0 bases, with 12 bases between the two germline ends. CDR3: CASSLDRAGNSYEQYF. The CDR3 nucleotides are TGTGCCAGCAGCTTAGATCGAGCAGGGAACTCCTACGAGCAGTACTTC.

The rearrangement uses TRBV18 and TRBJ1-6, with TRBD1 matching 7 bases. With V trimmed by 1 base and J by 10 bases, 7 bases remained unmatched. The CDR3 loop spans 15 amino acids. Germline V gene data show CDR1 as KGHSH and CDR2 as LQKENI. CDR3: CASSPLGQGDSPLHF. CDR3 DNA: TGTGCCAGCTCACCACTCGGGCAGGGGGACTCACCCCTCCACTTT.

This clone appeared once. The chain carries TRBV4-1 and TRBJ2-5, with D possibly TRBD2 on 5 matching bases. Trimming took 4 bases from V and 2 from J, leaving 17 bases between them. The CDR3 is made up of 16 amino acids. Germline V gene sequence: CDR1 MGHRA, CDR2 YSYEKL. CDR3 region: CASSPPPGLSQETQYF. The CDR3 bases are TGCGCCAGCAGCCCCCCCCCTGGACTGAGTCAAGAGACCCAGTACTTC.

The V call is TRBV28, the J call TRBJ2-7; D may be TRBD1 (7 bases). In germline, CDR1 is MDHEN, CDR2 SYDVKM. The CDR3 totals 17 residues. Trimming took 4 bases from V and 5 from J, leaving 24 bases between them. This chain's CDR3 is CASSSWGARAQGDEQYF. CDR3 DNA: TGTGCCAGCAGTTCGTGGGGGGCACGCGCCCAGGGGGACGAGCAGTACTTC.

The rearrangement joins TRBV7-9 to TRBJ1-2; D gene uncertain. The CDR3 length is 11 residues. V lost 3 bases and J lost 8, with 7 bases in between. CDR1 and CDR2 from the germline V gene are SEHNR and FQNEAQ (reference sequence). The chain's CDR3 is CASSFHVGYTF. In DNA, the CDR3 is TGTGCCAGCAGCTTTCATGTGGGCTACACCTTC.

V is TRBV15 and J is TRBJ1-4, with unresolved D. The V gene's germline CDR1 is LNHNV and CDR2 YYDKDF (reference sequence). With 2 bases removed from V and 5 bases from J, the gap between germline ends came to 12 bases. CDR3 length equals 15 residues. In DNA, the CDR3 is TGTGCCACCAGCAGACGGACGGGAGGGAATGAAAAACTGTTTTTT. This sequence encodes CATSRRTGGNEKLFF.

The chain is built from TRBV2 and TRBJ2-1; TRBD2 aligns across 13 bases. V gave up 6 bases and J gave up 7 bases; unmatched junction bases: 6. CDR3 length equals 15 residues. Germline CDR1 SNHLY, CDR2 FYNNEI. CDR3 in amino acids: CASRGLAGRRNEQFF. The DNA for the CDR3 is TGTGCCAGCAGGGGACTAGCGGGACGGAGAAATGAGCAGTTCTTC.

The DNA for the CDR3 is TGTGCCAGCAGAGGACTAGCGGGATACACCGGGGAGCTGTTTTTT. Translated, it gives CASRGLAGYTGELFF. V is TRBV2 and J is TRBJ2-2, with 12 nucleotides matching TRBD2. After removal of 6 bases from V and 3 bases from J, the junction contained 2 bases not matched to a gene. The CDR3 runs to 15 residues. Germline V lookup: CDR1 SNHLY, CDR2 FYNNEI. Full variable domain (outside the CDR3, taken from reference TRBV2 and TRBJ2-2): EPEVTQTPSHQVTQMGQEVILRCVPISNHLYFYWYRQILGQKVEFLVSFYNNEISEKSEIFDDQFSVERPDGSNFTLKIRSTKLEDSAMYFCASRGLAGYTGELFFGEGSRLTVL.

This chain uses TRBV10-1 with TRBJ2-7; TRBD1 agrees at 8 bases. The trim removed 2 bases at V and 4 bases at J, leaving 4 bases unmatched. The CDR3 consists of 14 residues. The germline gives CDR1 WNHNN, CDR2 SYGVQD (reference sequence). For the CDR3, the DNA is TGCGCCAGCAGTGAGAGACAGGGGCGATACGAGCAGTACTTC. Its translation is CASSERQGRYEQYF.

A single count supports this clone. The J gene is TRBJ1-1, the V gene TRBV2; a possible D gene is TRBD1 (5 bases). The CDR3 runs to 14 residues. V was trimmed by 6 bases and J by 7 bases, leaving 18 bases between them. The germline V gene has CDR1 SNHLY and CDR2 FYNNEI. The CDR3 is CASRDEARGHEAFF. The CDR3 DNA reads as TGTGCCAGCAGAGATGAGGCTAGGGGCCATGAAGCTTTCTTT.

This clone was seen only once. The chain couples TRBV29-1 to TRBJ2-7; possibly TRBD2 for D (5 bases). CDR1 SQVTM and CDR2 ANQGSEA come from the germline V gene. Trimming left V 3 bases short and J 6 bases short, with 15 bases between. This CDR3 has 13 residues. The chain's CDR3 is CSVDTRLGGEQYF. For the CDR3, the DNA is TGCAGCGTTGATACTAGACTCGGCGGCGAGCAGTACTTC.

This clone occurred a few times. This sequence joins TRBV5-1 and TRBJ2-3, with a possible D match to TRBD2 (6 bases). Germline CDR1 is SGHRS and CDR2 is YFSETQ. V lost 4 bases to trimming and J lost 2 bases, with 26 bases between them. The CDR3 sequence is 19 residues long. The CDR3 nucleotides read TGCGCCAGCAGCCCGGCGTGGGGGGAGGAGGAGTGGGCCACAGATACGCAGTATTTT. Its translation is CASSPAWGEEEWATDTQYF.

CDR3 protein: CASSLAGGLTGELFF. The CDR3 nucleotides read TGTGCCAGCAGTTTGGCGGGAGGACTCACCGGGGAGCTGTTTTTT. The chain carries TRBV27 and TRBJ2-2; 8 bases are a match to TRBD2. The CDR3 is 15 amino acids. Germline V gene lookup returns CDR1 MNHEY and CDR2 SMNVEV (reference sequence). V lost 3 bases to trimming and J lost 4 bases; unmatched junction nucleotides: 4.

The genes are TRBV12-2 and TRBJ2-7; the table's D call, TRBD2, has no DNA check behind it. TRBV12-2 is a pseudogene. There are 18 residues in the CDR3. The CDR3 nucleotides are TGTGCAAGTCGCCCCGACAGGGTGGGCGGGAGGCAGACCTACGAGCAGTACTTC. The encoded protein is CASRPDRVGGRQTYEQYF.

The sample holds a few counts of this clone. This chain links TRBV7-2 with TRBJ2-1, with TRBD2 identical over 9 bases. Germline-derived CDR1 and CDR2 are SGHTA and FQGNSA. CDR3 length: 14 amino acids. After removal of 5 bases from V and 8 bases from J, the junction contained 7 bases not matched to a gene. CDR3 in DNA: TGTGCCAGCAGCAAGGGACTAGCCTCTTATGAGCAGTTCTTC. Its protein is CASSKGLASYEQFF.

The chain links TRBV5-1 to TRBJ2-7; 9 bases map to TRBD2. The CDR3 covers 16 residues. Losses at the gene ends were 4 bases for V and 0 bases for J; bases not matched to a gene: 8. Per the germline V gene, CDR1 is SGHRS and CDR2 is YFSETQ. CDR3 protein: CASSPTSGKSSYEQYF. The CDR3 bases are TGCGCCAGCAGCCCGACTAGCGGAAAAAGCTCCTACGAGCAGTACTTC.

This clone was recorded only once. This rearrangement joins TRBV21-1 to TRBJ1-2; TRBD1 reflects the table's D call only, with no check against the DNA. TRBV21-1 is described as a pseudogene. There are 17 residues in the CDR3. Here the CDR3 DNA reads TGTGCCAGCAGCAAAGGGACTGGTGGCAGGGGGCGTTATGGCTACACCTTC. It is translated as CASSKGTGGRGRYGYTF.

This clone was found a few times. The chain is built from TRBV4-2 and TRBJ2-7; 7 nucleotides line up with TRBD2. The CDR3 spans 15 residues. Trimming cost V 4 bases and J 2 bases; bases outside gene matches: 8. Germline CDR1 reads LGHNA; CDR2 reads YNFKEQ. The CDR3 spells CASSRSLAETYEQYF. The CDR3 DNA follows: TGTGCCAGCAGCCGCTCTCTAGCGGAAACCTACGAGCAGTACTTC.

CDR3: CASSQAWGSGTLRDNEQFF. DNA for the CDR3: TGCGCCAGCAGCCAAGCCTGGGGTAGCGGTACCCTTCGGGACAATGAGCAGTTCTTC. The V and J genes are TRBV4-1 and TRBJ2-1; possibly TRBD2 for D (6 bases). The germline gives CDR1 MGHRA, CDR2 YSYEKL. Trimming took 1 base from V and 5 from J, leaving 24 bases between them. This CDR3 is built from 19 residues.

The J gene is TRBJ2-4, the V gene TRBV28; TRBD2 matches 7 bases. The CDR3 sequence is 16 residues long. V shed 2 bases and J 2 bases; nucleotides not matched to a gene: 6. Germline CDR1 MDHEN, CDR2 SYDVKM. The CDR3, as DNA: TGTGCCAGCAGTTTAAGCGGGGCAGGTACCAAAAACATTCAGTACTTC. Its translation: CASSLSGAGTKNIQYF. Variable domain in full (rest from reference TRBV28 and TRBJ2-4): DVKVTQSSRYLVKRTGEKVFLECVQDMDHENMFWYRQDPGLGLRLIYFSYDVKMKEKGDIPEGYSVSREKKERFSLILESASTNQTSMYLCASSLSGAGTKNIQYFGAGTRLSVL.

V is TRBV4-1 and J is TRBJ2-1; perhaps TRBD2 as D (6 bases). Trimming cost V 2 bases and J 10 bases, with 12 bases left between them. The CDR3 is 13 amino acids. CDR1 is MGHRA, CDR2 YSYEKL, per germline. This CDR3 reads CASSQPWGEEQFF. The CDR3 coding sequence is TGCGCCAGCAGCCAACCCTGGGGGGAAGAGCAGTTCTTC.

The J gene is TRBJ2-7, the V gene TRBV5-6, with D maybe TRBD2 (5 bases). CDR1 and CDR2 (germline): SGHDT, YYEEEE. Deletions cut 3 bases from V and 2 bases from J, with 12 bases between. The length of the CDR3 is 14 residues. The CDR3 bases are TGTGCCAGCAGCTCCCTAGCTGAAACCTACGAGCAGTACTTC. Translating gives CASSSLAETYEQYF.

DNA for the CDR3: TGCGCCAGCAGCTTGGCTGGGGCACCAGGCTACACCTTC. It codes for CASSLAGAPGYTF. V and J are TRBV5-1 and TRBJ1-2; D perhaps matches TRBD1 (5 bases). This CDR3 contains 13 residues. Germline V lookup: CDR1 SGHRS, CDR2 YFSETQ. Between the trimmed V and J ends, which lost 0 bases and 8 bases, there was a span of 11 bases.

The CDR3 region has the DNA TGTGCCAGCAGCACGACAGCCCCGACCAGTGGCTACACCTTC. Translating it yields CASSTTAPTSGYTF. This rearrangement joins TRBV2 to TRBJ1-2; D may be TRBD1 (5 bases). Looked up from germline, CDR1 is SNHLY and CDR2 is FYNNEI. V dropped 6 bases and J dropped 7 bases, with 18 bases sitting between them. CDR3 length: 14 residues.

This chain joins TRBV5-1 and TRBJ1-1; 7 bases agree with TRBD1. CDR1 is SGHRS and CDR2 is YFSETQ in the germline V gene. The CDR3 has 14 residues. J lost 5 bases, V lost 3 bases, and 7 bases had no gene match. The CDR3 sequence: CASSWGIQGTEAFF. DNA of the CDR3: TGCGCCAGCAGCTGGGGGATACAGGGGACTGAAGCTTTCTTT.

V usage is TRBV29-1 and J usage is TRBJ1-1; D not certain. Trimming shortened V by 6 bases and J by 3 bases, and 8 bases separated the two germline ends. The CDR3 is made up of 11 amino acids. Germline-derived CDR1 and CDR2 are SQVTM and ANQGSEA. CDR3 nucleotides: TGCAGCGTCCTTTTCGACACTGAAGCTTTCTTT. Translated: CSVLFDTEAFF.

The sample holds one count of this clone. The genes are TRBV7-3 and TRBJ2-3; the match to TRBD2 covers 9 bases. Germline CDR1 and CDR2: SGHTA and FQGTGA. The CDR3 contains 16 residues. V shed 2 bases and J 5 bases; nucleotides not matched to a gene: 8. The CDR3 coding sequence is TGTGCCAGCAGCTTAGGGGTAGCGGGAGTTCTAGATACGCAGTATTTT. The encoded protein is CASSLGVAGVLDTQYF. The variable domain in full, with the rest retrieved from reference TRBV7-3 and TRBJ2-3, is GAGVSQTPSNKVTEKGKYVELRCDPISGHTALYWYRQSLGQGPEFLIYFQGTGAADDSGLPNDRFFAVRPEGSVSTLKIQRTERGDSAVYLCASSLGVAGVLDTQYFGPGTRLTVL.